What follows are 27 T cell receptor beta chains derived from one specimen sequenced in a study of shared clonotypes between healthy human individuals. Data came from immunoSEQ multiplex PCR; TCRdb stores just in-frame clones and leaves some out. The sample consists of roughly 650,000 clones, approximately 96% of them appearing once. It was CD45RO-negative cells, positively selected for CCR7, that made up naive CD8 cells, with terminally differentiated effector memory CD45RA+ cells excluded. The sample taken for sequencing was naive CD8+ T cells sorted from blood. These receptors originate from a woman aged 25 to 39 in good health.

The chain couples TRBV9 to TRBJ2-3; D might be TRBD2 (6 bases). V was shortened by 3 bases and J by 0 bases, with 11 bases between the two germline ends. The length of the CDR3 is 15 residues. Per the germline V gene, CDR1 is SGDLS and CDR2 is YYNGEE. In DNA form, the CDR3 reads TGTGCCAGCAGCGAGGAGGGACTCAGCACAGATACGCAGTATTTT. Amino acids: CASSEEGLSTDTQYF.

The CDR3 DNA follows: TGCGCCAGCAGCCCGGCTAGCGGGGACTACGAGCAGTACTTC. It translates to CASSPASGDYEQYF. The chain has TRBV4-1 and TRBJ2-7, with TRBD2 matching 9 bases. Unmatched junction bases numbered 4, after V lost 4 bases and J lost 3 bases. The germline V gene encodes CDR1 MGHRA and CDR2 YSYEKL. This CDR3 region has 14 residues.

The chain links TRBV30 to TRBJ1-2; D perhaps matches TRBD1 (5 bases). Germline CDR1 is GTSNPN and CDR2 is SVGIG (reference sequence). The CDR3 totals 14 residues. Trimming cost V 2 bases and J 1 base, with 11 bases left between them. CDR3 sequence (DNA): TGTGCCTGGAGTTGGGGGGGAATTAACTATGGCTACACCTTC. Translating gives CAWSWGGINYGYTF.

The chain is built from TRBV2 and TRBJ2-5; TRBD2 matches at 7 bases. The J call may be faulty, since TRBJ2-7 better matches the DNA end. From germline, CDR1 is SNHLY and CDR2 FYNNEI. CDR3 length: 13 amino acids. This CDR3 reads CASSGLVGYEQYF. CDR3 nucleotides: TGTGCCAGCTCCGGACTAGTTGGCTACGAGCAGTACTTC.

This clone was counted a single time. This chain uses TRBV6-1 with TRBJ1-1; D is uncertain. CDR1 and CDR2 from the germline V gene are MNHNS and SASEGT. The ends were cut back, 6 bases at V and 2 bases at J, with 4 bases in the middle. This CDR3 is 11 amino acids long. The CDR3 DNA is TGTGCCAGCAGAGATAACACTGAAGCTTTCTTT. It codes for CASRDNTEAFF.

The chain is built from TRBV2 and TRBJ2-3, with 15 bases lining up with TRBD2. V lost 6 bases, J lost 8 bases, and 6 bases stayed unmatched. Germline V lookup: CDR1 SNHLY, CDR2 FYNNEI. This CDR3 comprises 15 residues. The CDR3, as DNA: TGTGCCAGCAGAGGACTAGCGGGAGGGCCGGGTACGCAGTATTTT. Translation: CASRGLAGGPGTQYF.

The chain combines TRBV6-4 with TRBJ2-2; the D is unclear. Trimming removed 7 bases at V and 0 bases at J, with 6 bases between. This CDR3 is 13 amino acids long. Germline V gene lookup returns CDR1 MRHNA and CDR2 SNTAGT. The DNA for the CDR3 is TGTGCCAGCAAGCGCCCGAACACCGGGGAGCTGTTTTTT. It encodes CASKRPNTGELFF.

This CDR3 reads CASSLLSYQPQHF. The CDR3 nucleotides read TGTGCCAGCAGCTTGCTCTCGTATCAGCCCCAGCATTTT. The chain joins TRBV5-8 to TRBJ1-5; D uncertain. The CDR3 is 13 amino acids. The V end was cut by 1 base, the J end by 5 bases, with 7 bases between. Germline CDR1 is SGHTS and CDR2 is YDEGEE.

CDR3 region: CACRDNSYEQYF. The CDR3 DNA follows: TGCGCCTGCCGGGACAACTCCTACGAGCAGTACTTC. The J gene is TRBJ2-7, the V gene TRBV10-2, with D maybe TRBD1 (6 bases). The length of the CDR3 is 12 residues. Germline CDR1 is WSHSY and CDR2 is SAAADI. V was pared by 11 bases and J by 0 bases, with 11 bases between.

This clone was seen just once. The chain has TRBV11-2 and TRBJ2-5; tentatively, D is TRBD1 or TRBD2 (5 bases each). The last part of the DNA fits TRBJ2-7 better; the J call may be wrong. Germline CDR1 is SGHAT and CDR2 is FQNNGV. This CDR3 region has 16 residues. DNA for the CDR3: TGTGCCAGCAGCTTAGGCGCTGGACTCAGGGTCTACGAGCAGTACTTC. Translated, it gives CASSLGAGLRVYEQYF.

In its sample, this clone was seen once. V is TRBV4-1 and J is TRBJ2-1, with 7 positions matching TRBD2. Trimming took 0 bases from V and 4 from J; bases not matched to a gene: 12. The CDR3 loop spans 18 amino acids. Per germline, CDR1 MGHRA and CDR2 YSYEKL. CDR3 sequence: CASSQDGSPGGGYNEQFF. As DNA, the CDR3 is TGCGCCAGCAGCCAAGATGGTTCCCCGGGAGGCGGATACAATGAGCAGTTCTTC.

The gene calls are TRBV9 and TRBJ2-3; tentatively, D is TRBD1 or TRBD2 (5 bases each). The CDR3 has 16 amino acids. The germline V gene has CDR1 SGDLS and CDR2 YYNGEE. Deletions cut 0 bases from V and 1 base from J, with 12 bases between. DNA of the CDR3: TGTGCCAGCAGCGTAGGGGGGTCTCAGGGCACAGATACGCAGTATTTT. Its protein is CASSVGGSQGTDTQYF.

J is TRBJ2-2 and V is TRBV7-9; 7 nucleotides line up with TRBD1. Germline CDR1 reads SEHNR; CDR2 reads FQNEAQ (reference sequence). This CDR3 is built from 17 residues. Trimming removed 4 bases from V and 6 bases from J; junction bases left unmatched: 14. CDR3: CASSSGHGQVVAGELFF. In DNA form, the CDR3 reads TGTGCCAGCAGCTCCGGACACGGACAGGTGGTCGCCGGGGAGCTGTTTTTT. Looking up the rest from reference TRBV7-9 and TRBJ2-2 gives the full variable domain: DTGVSQNPRHKITKRGQNVTFRCDPISEHNRLYWYRQTLGQGPEFLTYFQNEAQLEKSRLLSDRFSAERPKGSFSTLEIQRTEQGDSAMYLCASSSGHGQVVAGELFFGEGSRLTVL.

This chain joins TRBV28 and TRBJ2-5; D is perhaps TRBD2 (6 bases). The DNA end lines up better with TRBJ2-7; the J call may be wrong. From germline, CDR1 is MDHEN and CDR2 SYDVKM. This CDR3 spans 14 amino acids. CDR3 amino acids: CASWVGLLSHEQYF. The CDR3 DNA is TGTGCCAGCTGGGTGGGACTCCTTTCCCACGAGCAGTACTTC.

This chain uses TRBV28 with TRBJ2-5, with 9 positions matching TRBD1. Germline V gene data show CDR1 as MDHEN and CDR2 as SYDVKM. J was trimmed by 7 bases and V by 4 bases; bases with no gene match: 16. The CDR3 contains 17 residues. CDR3 amino acids: CASSSEDRGGPRVTQYF. The CDR3 coding sequence is TGTGCCAGCAGTTCTGAGGACAGGGGCGGCCCAAGAGTGACCCAGTACTTC. Supplemented by reference TRBV28 and TRBJ2-5, the full variable domain reads DVKVTQSSRYLVKRTGEKVFLECVQDMDHENMFWYRQDPGLGLRLIYFSYDVKMKEKGDIPEGYSVSREKKERFSLILESASTNQTSMYLCASSSEDRGGPRVTQYFGPGTRLLVL.

V gene TRBV27 combines with J gene TRBJ1-3; D is undetermined. The length of the CDR3 is 14 residues. The germline V gene encodes CDR1 MNHEY and CDR2 SMNVEV (reference sequence). The V gene lost 8 bases and the J gene lost 3 bases, with 14 bases spanning the gap. Here the CDR3 reads CASAVTNGGNTIYF. CDR3 coding DNA: TGTGCCAGCGCCGTAACTAACGGTGGAAACACCATATATTTT.

V is TRBV7-6 and J is TRBJ1-2; a possible D gene is TRBD1 (5 bases). The CDR3 contains 14 residues. Germline-derived CDR1 and CDR2 are SGHVS and FNYEAQ. The ends were cut back, 1 base at V and 4 bases at J, with 10 bases in the middle. The CDR3 region is CASSLGGATYGYTF. The CDR3 DNA follows: TGTGCCAGCAGCTTAGGCGGGGCGACCTATGGCTACACCTTC.

The chain couples TRBV27 to TRBJ1-4, with D possibly being TRBD1 (5 bases). The CDR3 is 15 amino acids. Deletions cut 5 bases from V and 4 bases from J, with 14 bases between. Per the germline V gene, CDR1 is MNHEY and CDR2 is SMNVEV (reference sequence). The CDR3, as DNA: TGTGCCAGCAGTCCTTTCGACAGACATAATGAAAAACTGTTTTTT. Translation gives CASSPFDRHNEKLFF.

V and J are TRBV5-1 and TRBJ2-3; D ambiguous. CDR3 length: 15 residues. Germline CDR1 and CDR2: SGHRS and YFSETQ. V gave up 2 bases and J gave up 0 bases, with 10 bases separating them. The CDR3 here is CASSLMTASTDTQYF. Here the CDR3 DNA reads TGCGCCAGCAGCTTAATGACGGCTAGCACAGATACGCAGTATTTT.

The chain couples TRBV27 to TRBJ1-1, with no clear D. Between the trimmed V and J ends, which lost 6 bases and 3 bases, there was a span of 14 bases. This CDR3 comprises 14 residues. Germline V gene lookup returns CDR1 MNHEY and CDR2 SMNVEV (reference sequence). CDR3 coding DNA: TGTGCCAGCAGGATATGGACCGGGGACACTGAAGCTTTCTTT. Amino acid sequence: CASRIWTGDTEAFF.

The rearrangement joins TRBV7-6 to TRBJ2-7; 10 bases match TRBD2. The CDR3 has 15 amino acids. After removal of 1 base from V and 4 bases from J, the junction contained 4 bases not matched to a gene. Germline CDR1 is SGHVS and CDR2 is FNYEAQ. The DNA of the CDR3 is TGTGCCAGCAGCTTAGGCTCTAGCGGGGGTTACGAGCAGTACTTC. This codes for CASSLGSSGGYEQYF. The whole variable domain, remainder taken from reference TRBV7-6 and TRBJ2-7, is GAGVSQSPRYKVTKRGQDVALRCDPISGHVSLYWYRQALGQGPEFLTYFNYEAQQDKSGLPNDRFSAERPEGSISTLTIQRTEQRDSAMYRCASSLGSSGGYEQYFGPGTRLTVT.

V gene TRBV27 combines with J gene TRBJ2-7; TRBD1 aligns across 7 bases. This CDR3 has 15 residues. The germline V gene has CDR1 MNHEY and CDR2 SMNVEV (reference sequence). The ends lost 3 bases at V and 9 bases at J; junction bases unmatched: 14. CDR3 coding DNA: TGTGCCAGCAGTTTGACAGGGTGGCCTACGTATGCGCAGTACTTC. It codes for CASSLTGWPTYAQYF.

CDR3 sequence (DNA): TGTGCCGTGGAGAGGGTGACCTACGAGCAGTACTTC. Encoded protein: CAVERVTYEQYF. The chain combines TRBV7-9 with TRBJ2-7, with D possibly TRBD2 on 5 matching bases. Germline values: CDR1 SEHNR, CDR2 FQNEAQ (reference sequence). With 11 bases removed from V and 2 bases from J, the gap between germline ends came to 13 bases. The CDR3 spans 12 residues.

V and J are TRBV19 and TRBJ2-7, with a tentative D call TRBD2 (7 bases). The CDR3 covers 15 residues. Germline loops: CDR1 LNHDA, CDR2 SQIVND (reference sequence). V lost 10 bases to trimming and J lost 6 bases, with 25 bases between them. The CDR3 bases are TGTGCCATTGACACCGCGCGGGGGAGGGGGTCCGAGCAGTACTTC. Protein product: CAIDTARGRGSEQYF.

CDR3: CASSWRRERGEQYF. CDR3 coding DNA: TGTGCCAGCAGCTGGCGGCGGGAGCGTGGCGAGCAGTACTTC. V gene TRBV11-2 combines with J gene TRBJ2-7, with 7 bases aligning to TRBD2. The V segment lost 4 bases and the J segment 6 bases; nucleotides outside the gene matches: 9. The CDR3 is 14 amino acids. Germline CDR1 and CDR2: SGHAT and FQNNGV.

Comments on this clone: In the same sample, other DNA sequences code for this CDR3. The chain couples TRBV27 to TRBJ2-1, with 8 bases fitting TRBD2. With V trimmed by 5 bases and J by 4 bases, 4 bases remained unmatched. The CDR3 sequence is 14 residues long. Germline values: CDR1 MNHEY, CDR2 SMNVEV (reference sequence). CDR3 bases: TGTGCCAGCAGTCTAACTAGCGGATACAATGAGCAGTTCTTC. Protein sequence: CASSLTSGYNEQFF.

The chain has TRBV27 and TRBJ2-1; 11 positions match TRBD2. The CDR3 consists of 15 residues. The V gene's germline CDR1 is MNHEY and CDR2 SMNVEV (reference sequence). The V gene end was trimmed by 5 bases and the J gene end by 7 bases; junction bases not matched to a gene: 7. As DNA, the CDR3 is TGTGCCAGCAGTCCACTAGCGGGAGAGGGAAATGAGCAGTTCTTC. Protein sequence: CASSPLAGEGNEQFF.